This T cell receptor (beta chain) stems from a study of identifying expanded T cells in peripheral blood. Study observations and caveats: Across healthy donors, higher total template counts meant significantly greater roughly 2-week count variance. About 1.2 clones differed between technical replicates, versus about 16 and 19 over time.

Note on this clone: Its antigen is currently unknown.

The CDR3 extends over 15 amino acids. Germline V gives CDR1 SGHRS, CDR2 YFSETQ. V was trimmed by 1 base and J by 6 bases, leaving 13 bases between them. No infections or other immune events were documented during collection. TCRdb keeps only in-frame clones here, not all; method: immunoSEQ multiplex PCR. Of approximately 97,000 clones listed, more than 70% are singletons. The sequence derives from a person between 18 and 75 years old in good health. Input material: blood. J is TRBJ2-2 and V is TRBV5-1, with TRBD2 as a possible D gene (5 bases). DNA of the CDR3: TGCGCCAGCAGCTTGCGGGGTTTGGGCGCCGGGGAGCTGTTTTTT. Amino acid sequence: CASSLRGLGAGELFF.